This is a list of T cell receptor beta chains from one sample in a study of neurological immune-mediated disorders. TCRdb itself ran the 5' RACE reads through MiXCR, one entry per CDR3 protein. Among some 37,000 distinct CDR3 sequences, roughly an eighth were seen once, and the ten largest hold 25% to 30%. Sequencing input: PBMCs. The receptors here all came from a woman in her fifties or sixties with HTLV-1-associated myelopathy (HAM/TSP). CDR3s include the opening cysteine and the closing phenylalanine or tryptophan. The order of the fields is J gene, V gene, CDR3 protein.

J gene: TRBJ2-1; V gene: TRBV25-1; CDR3 protein: CASSGDASSYNEQFF
J gene: TRBJ2-5; V gene: TRBV5-1; CDR3 protein: CASRFNRVVQETQYF
J gene: TRBJ1-3; V gene: TRBV7-9; CDR3 protein: CASSSDGYSGNTIYF
J gene: TRBJ2-7; V gene: TRBV7-2; CDR3 protein: CASSSGTVYEQYF
J gene: TRBJ1-2; V gene: TRBV5-1; CDR3 protein: CASRAVGLYGYTF
J gene: TRBJ1-5; V gene: TRBV5-5; CDR3 protein: CATSLGQGIGSNQPQHF
J gene: TRBJ2-2; V gene: TRBV6-5; CDR3 protein: CASSYSTVNTGELFF
J gene: TRBJ1-3; V gene: TRBV7-9; CDR3 protein: CASRSAGLAGNTIYF
J gene: TRBJ2-7; V gene: TRBV5-5; CDR3 protein: CASSPRMYEQYF
J gene: TRBJ2-3; V gene: TRBV5-1; CDR3 protein: CASSSGPVLEDTQYF
J gene: TRBJ2-1; V gene: TRBV20-1; CDR3 protein: CSARSFDLAGGRGNEQFF
J gene: TRBJ2-5; V gene: TRBV12-3/TRBV12-4; CDR3 protein: CASSSPGLAGQETQYF
J gene: TRBJ1-1; V gene: TRBV29-1; CDR3 protein: CSVDRSEAFF
J gene: TRBJ2-5; V gene: TRBV25-1; CDR3 protein: CASSEYMGEAESQYF
J gene: TRBJ2-1; V gene: TRBV29-1; CDR3 protein: CSVAGTYNEQFF
J gene: TRBJ2-2; V gene: TRBV5-1; CDR3 protein: CASSLGVGATNTGELFF
J gene: TRBJ1-5; V gene: TRBV28; CDR3 protein: CARSFRVWIEDSNQPQHF
J gene: TRBJ2-3; V gene: TRBV4-2; CDR3 protein: CASSQDGLAGGDTQYF
J gene: TRBJ1-1; V gene: TRBV24-1; CDR3 protein: CATSAGGQENTEAFF
J gene: TRBJ2-2; V gene: TRBV5-1; CDR3 protein: CASSSRPGELFF
J gene: TRBJ1-1; V gene: TRBV6-5; CDR3 protein: CASSLGLRDRGNTEAFF
J gene: TRBJ1-1; V gene: TRBV29-1; CDR3 protein: CSAQRTGGAGAFF
J gene: TRBJ2-1; V gene: TRBV7-2; CDR3 protein: CASSLLGQGAKDEQFF
J gene: TRBJ2-5; V gene: TRBV4-3; CDR3 protein: CASDPGTGEVTQYF
J gene: TRBJ1-3; V gene: TRBV6-5; CDR3 protein: CASSYSPPYLTGNTIYF
J gene: TRBJ1-2; V gene: TRBV19; CDR3 protein: CASSRDREYGYTF
J gene: TRBJ2-3; V gene: TRBV5-1; CDR3 protein: CASSLEAGTGESDTQYF
J gene: TRBJ1-1; V gene: TRBV3-1; CDR3 protein: CASSRHRGTTEAFF
J gene: TRBJ2-2; V gene: TRBV27; CDR3 protein: CASSPSGGLYTGELFF
J gene: TRBJ1-2; V gene: TRBV24-1; CDR3 protein: CTTSDFEGTGYTF
J gene: TRBJ2-1; V gene: TRBV7-6; CDR3 protein: CASSSPAGPQSSYNEQFF
J gene: TRBJ2-1; V gene: TRBV5-1; CDR3 protein: CASSFLAANNEQFF
J gene: TRBJ2-3; V gene: TRBV4-3; CDR3 protein: CASSQESTALRTDTQYF
J gene: TRBJ1-3; V gene: TRBV6-6; CDR3 protein: CASSYGLPGDLMGNTIYF
J gene: TRBJ1-3; V gene: TRBV7-3; CDR3 protein: CASSLTGTVSGNTIYF
J gene: TRBJ2-4; V gene: TRBV29-1; CDR3 protein: CSVGNMGEAKNIQYF
J gene: TRBJ1-2; V gene: TRBV6-6; CDR3 protein: CASRDRLSNYGYTF